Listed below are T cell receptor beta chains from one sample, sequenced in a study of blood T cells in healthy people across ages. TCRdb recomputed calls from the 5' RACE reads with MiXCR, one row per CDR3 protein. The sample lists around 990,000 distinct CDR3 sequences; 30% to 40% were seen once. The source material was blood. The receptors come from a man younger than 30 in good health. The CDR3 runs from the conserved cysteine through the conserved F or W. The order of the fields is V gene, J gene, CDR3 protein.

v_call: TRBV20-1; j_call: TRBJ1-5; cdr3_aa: CSATGTENQPQHF
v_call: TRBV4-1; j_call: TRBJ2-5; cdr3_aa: CASSQGRGSSETQYF
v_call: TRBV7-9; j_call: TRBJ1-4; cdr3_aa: CASSGGQELFF
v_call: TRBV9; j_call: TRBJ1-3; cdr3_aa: CASSAGTNGNTIYF
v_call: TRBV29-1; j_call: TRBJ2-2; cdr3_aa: CSVVNTGELFF
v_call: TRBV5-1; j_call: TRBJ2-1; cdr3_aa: CASSFPNGVSNEQFF
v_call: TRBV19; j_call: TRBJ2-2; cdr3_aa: CASRRTGGAAGELFF
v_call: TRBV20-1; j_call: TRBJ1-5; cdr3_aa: CSAVSGGRNNQPQHF
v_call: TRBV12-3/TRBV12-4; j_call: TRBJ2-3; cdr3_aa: CASIDLGAGGQYF
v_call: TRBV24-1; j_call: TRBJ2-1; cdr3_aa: CATSDPGQEALNEQFF
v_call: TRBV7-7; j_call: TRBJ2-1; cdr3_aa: CASSLGGWSSYNEQFF
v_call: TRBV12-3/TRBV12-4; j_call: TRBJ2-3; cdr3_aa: CASSWTGVRADAQYF
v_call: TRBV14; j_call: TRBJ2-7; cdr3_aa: CASSQGAGFPGEQYF
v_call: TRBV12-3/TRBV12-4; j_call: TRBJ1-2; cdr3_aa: CASSAAQNYGYTF
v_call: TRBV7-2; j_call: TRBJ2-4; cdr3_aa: CASSFERGSAKNIQYF
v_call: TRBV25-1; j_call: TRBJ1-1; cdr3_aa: CASSDRELLNTEAFF
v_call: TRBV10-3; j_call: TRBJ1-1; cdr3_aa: CAISELRQGQDTEAFF
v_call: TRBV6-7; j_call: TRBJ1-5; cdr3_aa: CASTPLGDTLSNQPQHF
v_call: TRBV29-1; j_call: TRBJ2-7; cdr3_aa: CSVEDLGQSPYEQYF
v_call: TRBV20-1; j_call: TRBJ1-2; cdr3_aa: CSARDGRRQLDGYTF
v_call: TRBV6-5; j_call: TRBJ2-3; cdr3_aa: CASSYGRTGGSTDTQYF
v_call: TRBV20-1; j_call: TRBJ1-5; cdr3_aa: CSARDGLPQHF
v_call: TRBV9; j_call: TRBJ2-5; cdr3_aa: CASSDSLQGHQETQYF
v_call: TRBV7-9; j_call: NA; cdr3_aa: CASTPTSGGPSLYNEQYF
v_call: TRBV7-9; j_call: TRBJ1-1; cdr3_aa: CASSLGAGGNTEAFF
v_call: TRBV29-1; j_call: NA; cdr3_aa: CSVLTRTYNEQYF
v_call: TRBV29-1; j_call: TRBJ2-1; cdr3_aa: CSVEGLGYEQFF
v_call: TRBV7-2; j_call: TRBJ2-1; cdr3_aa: CASSLAAGQTYNEQFF
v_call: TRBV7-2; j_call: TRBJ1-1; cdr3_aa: CASSLGSVAFF
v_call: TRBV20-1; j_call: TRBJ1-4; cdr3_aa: CSARDRASNEKLFF
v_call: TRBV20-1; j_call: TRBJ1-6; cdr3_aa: CSAREGEMISPLHF
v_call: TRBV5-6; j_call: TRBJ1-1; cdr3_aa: CASSSNLHPTEAFF
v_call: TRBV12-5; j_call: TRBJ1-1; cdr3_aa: CASGLASQGRTEAFF
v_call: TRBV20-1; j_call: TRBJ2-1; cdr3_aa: CSAESMGTGGRASYNEQFF
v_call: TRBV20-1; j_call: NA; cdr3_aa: CSASEGANLYEQYF
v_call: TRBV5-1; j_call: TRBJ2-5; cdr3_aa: CASSLDPGGYETQYF
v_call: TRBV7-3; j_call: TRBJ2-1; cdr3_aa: CANSHRALDNEQFF
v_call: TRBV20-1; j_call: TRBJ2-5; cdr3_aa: CSARPRGLLGQYF
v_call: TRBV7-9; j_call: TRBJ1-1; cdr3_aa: CASSLTTWTGYTEAFF
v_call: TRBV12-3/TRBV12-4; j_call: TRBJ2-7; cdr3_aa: CASSFVRVNYEQYF
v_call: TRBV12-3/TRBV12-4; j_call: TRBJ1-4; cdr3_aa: CASSLDRGNEKLFF
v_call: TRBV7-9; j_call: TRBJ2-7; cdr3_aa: CASRRNTRHKSSYEQYF
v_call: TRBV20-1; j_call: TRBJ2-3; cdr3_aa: CSARYPGTDTQYF
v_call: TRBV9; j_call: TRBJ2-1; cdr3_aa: CASSGDLAGASYNEQFF
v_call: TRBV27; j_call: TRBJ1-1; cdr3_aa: CASSDFTGFRENTEAFF
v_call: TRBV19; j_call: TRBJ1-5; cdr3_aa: CASSPIHNPPQHF
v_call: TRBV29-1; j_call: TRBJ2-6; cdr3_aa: CSVGTGFSGANVLTF
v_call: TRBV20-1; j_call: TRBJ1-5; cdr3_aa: CSARDWQGGQPQHF
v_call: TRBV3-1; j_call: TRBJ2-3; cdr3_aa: CASSKGGRNTDTQYF
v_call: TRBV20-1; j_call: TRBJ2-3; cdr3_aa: CSARSASGGLDTQYF
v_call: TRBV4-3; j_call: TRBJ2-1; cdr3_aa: CASSQGSYNEQFF
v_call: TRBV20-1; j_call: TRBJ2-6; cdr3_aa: CSAREFSGANVLTF
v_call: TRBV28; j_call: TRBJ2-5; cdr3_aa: CASSAQGTYQETQYF
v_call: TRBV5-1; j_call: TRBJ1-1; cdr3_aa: CASSLPTTQGRHEAFF
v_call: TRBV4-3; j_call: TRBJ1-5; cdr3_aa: CASSQDPTDNQPQHF
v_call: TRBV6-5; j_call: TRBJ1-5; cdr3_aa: CASSYSVYWFSNQPQHF
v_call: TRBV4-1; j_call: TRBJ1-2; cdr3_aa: CASSQVSTGANYGYTF